These T cell receptor beta chains were read from a single sample in a study of blood T cell repertoires in COVID-19. The method was immunoSEQ multiplex PCR; TCRdb's version includes in-frame clones alone and lacks a portion of them. The table lists about 87,000 clones, more than 75% of them singletons. Source material: peripheral blood. These receptors all come from a man aged 35 to 55 with acute or convalescent COVID-19. Each CDR3 is given with its conserved first and last residue. A D gene is named only where the DNA matches it firmly. For some rows the clone size is stated as once, few or many, or as a class when expanded; others skip it.

v_call: TRBV5-1; d_call: .; j_call: TRBJ2-4; clone_size: .; cdr3_nt: TGCGCCAGCAGCTCAAGGGTGGCAGGGGCAAAAAACATTCAGTACTTC; cdr3_aa: CASSSRVAGAKNIQYF
v_call: TRBV2; d_call: TRBD1; j_call: TRBJ1-4; clone_size: .; cdr3_nt: TGTGCCAGCAGAGTCGGACAGGGGGCGGTGGGGACTAATGAAAAACTGTTTTTT; cdr3_aa: CASRVGQGAVGTNEKLFF
v_call: TRBV14; d_call: .; j_call: TRBJ1-2; clone_size: .; cdr3_nt: TGTGCCAGCAGCCAAGATTCCCAGGGATTGGGTAGCTACACCTTC; cdr3_aa: CASSQDSQGLGSYTF
v_call: TRBV3-1/TRBV3-2; d_call: TRBD1; j_call: TRBJ2-1; clone_size: once; cdr3_nt: TGTGCCAGCAGCCAAGAGCACAGGGGGCCTGGCAGTGAGCAGTTCTTC; cdr3_aa: CASSQEHRGPGSEQFF
v_call: TRBV5-6; d_call: .; j_call: TRBJ1-2; clone_size: .; cdr3_nt: TGTGCCAGCAGCTCCACCCGACAGATAGACTATGGCTACACCTTC; cdr3_aa: CASSSTRQIDYGYTF
v_call: TRBV5-1; d_call: TRBD1; j_call: TRBJ2-7; clone_size: .; cdr3_nt: TGCGCCAGCAGCTTACCGGGACAGGTGATCTACGAGCAGTACTTC; cdr3_aa: CASSLPGQVIYEQYF
v_call: TRBV19; d_call: .; j_call: TRBJ1-1; clone_size: .; cdr3_nt: TGTGCCAGTAGTGGGGGACTCCTGAACACTGAAGCTTTCTTT; cdr3_aa: CASSGGLLNTEAFF
v_call: TRBV9; d_call: TRBD1; j_call: TRBJ1-1; clone_size: .; cdr3_nt: TGTGCCAGCACCAAAGGACAGGGTTTGAACACTGAAGCTTTCTTT; cdr3_aa: CASTKGQGLNTEAFF
v_call: TRBV7-2; d_call: TRBD2; j_call: TRBJ2-7; clone_size: .; cdr3_nt: TGTGCCAGCGGAACGGGGGGGACTTTCGCCGAGCAGTACTTC; cdr3_aa: CASGTGGTFAEQYF
v_call: TRBV9; d_call: TRBD2; j_call: TRBJ2-3; clone_size: once; cdr3_nt: TGTGCCAGCAGCGCAACAGGAATGGGGGGGACAGATACGCAGTATTTT; cdr3_aa: CASSATGMGGTDTQYF
v_call: TRBV10-2; d_call: .; j_call: TRBJ1-3; clone_size: .; cdr3_nt: TGCGCCAGCAGTGAGGAGGGTAACACCATATATTTT; cdr3_aa: CASSEEGNTIYF
v_call: TRBV25-1; d_call: .; j_call: TRBJ1-5; clone_size: .; cdr3_nt: TGTGCCAGCAGTCAGGGGAGCAATCAGCCCCAGCATTTT; cdr3_aa: CASSQGSNQPQHF
v_call: TRBV5-6; d_call: TRBD1; j_call: TRBJ2-4; clone_size: .; cdr3_nt: TGTGCCAGCAGCTTGAGGGGACAGGGTTTATCCAAAAACATTCAGTACTTC; cdr3_aa: CASSLRGQGLSKNIQYF
v_call: TRBV11-3; d_call: TRBD1; j_call: TRBJ2-3; clone_size: .; cdr3_nt: TGTGCCAGCAGCCCCCAGGGGGCCACAGATACGCAGTATTTT; cdr3_aa: CASSPQGATDTQYF
v_call: TRBV11-2; d_call: .; j_call: TRBJ2-3; clone_size: .; cdr3_nt: TGTGCCAGCAGCTTGCGGGTGGGGGATACGCAGTATTTT; cdr3_aa: CASSLRVGDTQYF
v_call: TRBV19; d_call: .; j_call: TRBJ1-3; clone_size: .; cdr3_nt: TGTGCCAGTAGTATACGGGACTCACCGAGAGCTGGAAACACCATATATTTT; cdr3_aa: CASSIRDSPRAGNTIYF
v_call: TRBV6-5; d_call: .; j_call: TRBJ2-7; clone_size: .; cdr3_nt: TGTGCCAGCAGCTTGGAGGGTTGGGGCTACGAGCAGTACTTC; cdr3_aa: CASSLEGWGYEQYF
v_call: TRBV6-1; d_call: TRBD1; j_call: TRBJ2-2; clone_size: .; cdr3_nt: TGTGCCAGCAGTGAAGTGAGGCAGGGGGACGGGGAGCTGTTTTTT; cdr3_aa: CASSEVRQGDGELFF
v_call: TRBV15; d_call: TRBD1; j_call: TRBJ2-7; clone_size: .; cdr3_nt: TGTGCCACCAGCAGAGGGGGGACAGGGGACCACGAGCAGTACTTC; cdr3_aa: CATSRGGTGDHEQYF
v_call: TRBV7-8; d_call: .; j_call: TRBJ2-7; clone_size: .; cdr3_nt: TGTGCCAGCAGCTTAAGGCTAGCCGAGTCCTACGAGCAGTACTTC; cdr3_aa: CASSLRLAESYEQYF
v_call: TRBV27; d_call: .; j_call: TRBJ1-5; clone_size: .; cdr3_nt: TGTGCCAGCAGTTTATCGATAGTTGATAGCAATCAGCCCCAGCATTTT; cdr3_aa: CASSLSIVDSNQPQHF
v_call: TRBV10-3; d_call: .; j_call: TRBJ1-3; clone_size: .; cdr3_nt: TGTGCCTTCGGGGTAGGCAGCGGCTCTGGAAACACCATATATTTT; cdr3_aa: CAFGVGSGSGNTIYF
v_call: TRBV28; d_call: .; j_call: TRBJ1-5; clone_size: .; cdr3_nt: TGTGCCAGCAGTTTATCAGATCATCAGCCCCAGCATTTT; cdr3_aa: CASSLSDHQPQHF
v_call: TRBV20-1; d_call: TRBD1; j_call: TRBJ1-4; clone_size: .; cdr3_nt: TGCAGTGCTAGTAACAGGGGAGATGAAAAACTGTTTTTT; cdr3_aa: CSASNRGDEKLFF
v_call: TRBV24-1; d_call: .; j_call: TRBJ1-5; clone_size: .; cdr3_nt: TGTGCCACCAGTGATCCGAAGGCGGGGATCGATCAGCCCCAGCATTTT; cdr3_aa: CATSDPKAGIDQPQHF
v_call: TRBV27; d_call: .; j_call: TRBJ1-2; clone_size: .; cdr3_nt: TGTGCCAGCGCCGGGGGGGCCTTAGGCTACACCTTC; cdr3_aa: CASAGGALGYTF